The sequence of this T cell receptor beta chain was determined in a study of technical replicates of blood from a few donors. The method was immunoSEQ multiplex PCR; TCRdb's version includes in-frame clones alone and lacks a portion of them. This sample has some 57,000 clones, with more than 95% found just once. The CDR3 is 13 residues long. Trimming pared 0 bases from V and 8 bases from J, leaving 10 bases between. From germline, CDR1 is SGHTA and CDR2 FQGTGA. The V call is TRBV7-3, the J call TRBJ1-1; D is undetermined. This TCR was recovered from a human donor in good health. The sample taken for sequencing was T cells isolated from PBMCs. DNA of the CDR3: TGTGCCAGCAGCTTAACTAGTACAGCCGAAGCTTTCTTT. Its protein product is CASSLTSTAEAFF.